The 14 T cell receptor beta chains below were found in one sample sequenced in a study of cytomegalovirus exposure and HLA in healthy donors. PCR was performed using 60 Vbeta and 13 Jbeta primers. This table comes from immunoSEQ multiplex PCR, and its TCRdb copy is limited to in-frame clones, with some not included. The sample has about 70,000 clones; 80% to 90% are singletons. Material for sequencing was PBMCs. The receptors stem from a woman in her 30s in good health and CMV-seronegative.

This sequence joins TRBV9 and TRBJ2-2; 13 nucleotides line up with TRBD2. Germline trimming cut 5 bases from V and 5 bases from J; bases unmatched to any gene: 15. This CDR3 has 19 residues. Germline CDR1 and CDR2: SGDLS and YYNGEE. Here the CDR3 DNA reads TGTGCCAGCAGTATTCCCGAAACTAGCGGGAGGGCCAGAACCGGGGAGCTGTTTTTT. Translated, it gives CASSIPETSGRARTGELFF.

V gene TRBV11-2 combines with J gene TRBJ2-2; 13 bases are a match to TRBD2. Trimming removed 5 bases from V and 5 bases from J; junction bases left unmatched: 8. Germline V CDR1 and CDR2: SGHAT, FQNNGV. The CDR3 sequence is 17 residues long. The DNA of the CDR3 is TGTGCCAGCAGCCAAACGGGACTAGCGGGAAGAACCGGGGAGCTGTTTTTT. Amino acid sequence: CASSQTGLAGRTGELFF.

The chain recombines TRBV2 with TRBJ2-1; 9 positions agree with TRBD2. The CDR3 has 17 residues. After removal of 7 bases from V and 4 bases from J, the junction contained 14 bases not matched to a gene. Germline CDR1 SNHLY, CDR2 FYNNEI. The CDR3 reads CASTLRGGRAGYNEQFF. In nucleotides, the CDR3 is TGTGCCAGCACCCTCCGGGGCGGGAGGGCCGGATACAATGAGCAGTTCTTC.

The CDR3, as DNA: TGTGCCAGTAGTCGGATAGCGGGAGCCCAAGAGACCCAGTACTTC. This encodes CASSRIAGAQETQYF. V and J are TRBV19 and TRBJ2-5; 9 nucleotides line up with TRBD2. This CDR3 region has 15 residues. Germline values: CDR1 LNHDA, CDR2 SQIVND (reference sequence). Trimming cost V 5 bases and J 1 base; bases outside gene matches: 5.

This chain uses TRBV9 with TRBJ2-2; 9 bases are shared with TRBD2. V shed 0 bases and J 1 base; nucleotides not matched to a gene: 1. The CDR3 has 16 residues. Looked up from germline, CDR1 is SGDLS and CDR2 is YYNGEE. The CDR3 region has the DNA TGTGCCAGCAGCGTAGCACTAGCGGGGAACACCGGGGAGCTGTTTTTT. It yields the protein CASSVALAGNTGELFF. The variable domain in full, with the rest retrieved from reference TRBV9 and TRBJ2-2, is DSGVTQTPKHLITATGQRVTLRCSPRSGDLSVYWYQQSLDQGLQFLIQYYNGEERAKGNILERFSAQQFPDLHSELNLSSLELGDSALYFCASSVALAGNTGELFFGEGSRLTVL.

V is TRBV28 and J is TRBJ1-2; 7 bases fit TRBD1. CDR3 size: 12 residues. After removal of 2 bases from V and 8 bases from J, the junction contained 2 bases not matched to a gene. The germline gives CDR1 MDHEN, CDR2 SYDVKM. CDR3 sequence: CASSLTGAGYTF. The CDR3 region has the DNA TGTGCCAGCAGTTTAACAGGGGCCGGCTACACCTTC.

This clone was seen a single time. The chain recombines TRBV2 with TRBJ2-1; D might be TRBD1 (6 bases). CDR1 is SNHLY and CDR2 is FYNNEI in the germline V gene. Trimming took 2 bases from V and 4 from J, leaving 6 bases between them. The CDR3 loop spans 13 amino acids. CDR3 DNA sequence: TGTGCCAGCAGTGAACAGGGGTACAATGAGCAGTTCTTC. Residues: CASSEQGYNEQFF.

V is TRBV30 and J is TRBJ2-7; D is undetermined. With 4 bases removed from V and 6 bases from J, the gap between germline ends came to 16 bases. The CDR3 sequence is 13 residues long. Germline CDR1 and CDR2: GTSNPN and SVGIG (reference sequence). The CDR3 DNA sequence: TGTGCCTGGAATGGCGGAAATACGGGCGAGCAGTACTTC. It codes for CAWNGGNTGEQYF.

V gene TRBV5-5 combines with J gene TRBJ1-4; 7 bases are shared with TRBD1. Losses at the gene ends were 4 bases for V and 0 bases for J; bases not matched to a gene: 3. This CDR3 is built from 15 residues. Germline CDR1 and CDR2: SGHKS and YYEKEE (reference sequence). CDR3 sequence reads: CASSPTGTTNEKLFF. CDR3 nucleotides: TGTGCCAGCAGCCCGACAGGGACAACTAATGAAAAACTGTTTTTT.

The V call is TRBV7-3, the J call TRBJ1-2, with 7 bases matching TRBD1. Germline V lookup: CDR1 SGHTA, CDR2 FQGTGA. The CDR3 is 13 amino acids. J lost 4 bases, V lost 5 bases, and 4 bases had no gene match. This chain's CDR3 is CASSPRQGYGYTF. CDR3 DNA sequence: TGTGCCAGCAGCCCCCGACAGGGCTATGGCTACACCTTC.

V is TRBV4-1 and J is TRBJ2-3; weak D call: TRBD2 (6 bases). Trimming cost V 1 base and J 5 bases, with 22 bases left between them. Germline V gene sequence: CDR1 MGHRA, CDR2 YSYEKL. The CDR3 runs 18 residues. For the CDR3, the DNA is TGCGCCAGCAGCCAAGTCCCGCCTGGTAGGAGGGCCAAAGATACGCAGTATTTT. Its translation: CASSQVPPGRRAKDTQYF.

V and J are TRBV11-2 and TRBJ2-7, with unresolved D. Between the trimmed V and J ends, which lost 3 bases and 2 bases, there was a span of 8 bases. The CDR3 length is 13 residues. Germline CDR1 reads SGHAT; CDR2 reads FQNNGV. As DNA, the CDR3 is TGTGCCAGCAGCTTCGGTCTCACCTACGAGCAGTACTTC. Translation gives CASSFGLTYEQYF.

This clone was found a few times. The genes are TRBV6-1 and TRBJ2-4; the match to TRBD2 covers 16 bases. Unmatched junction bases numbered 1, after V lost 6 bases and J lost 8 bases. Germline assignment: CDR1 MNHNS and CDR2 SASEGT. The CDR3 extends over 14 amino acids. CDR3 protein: CASRGLAGGYIQYF. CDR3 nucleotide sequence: TGTGCCAGCAGGGGACTAGCGGGAGGGTACATTCAGTACTTC.

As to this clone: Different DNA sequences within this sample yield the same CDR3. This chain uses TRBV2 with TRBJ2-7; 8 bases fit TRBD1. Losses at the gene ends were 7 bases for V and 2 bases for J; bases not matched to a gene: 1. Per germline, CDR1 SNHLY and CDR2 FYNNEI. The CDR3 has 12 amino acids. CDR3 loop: CASKGQAYEQYF. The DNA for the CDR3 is TGTGCCAGCAAGGGACAGGCCTACGAGCAGTACTTC.